This T cell receptor (beta chain) was captured in a study of blood T cell repertoires in COVID-19. Repertoires were generated with immunoSEQ multiplex PCR, while TCRdb's copy carries only in-frame clones and drops some. The profile shows about 200,000 clones, around 84% of them singletons. Per the germline V gene, CDR1 is ENHRY and CDR2 is SYGVKD. The CDR3 sequence is 13 residues long. V lost 4 bases and J 4 bases, leaving 9 bases between the germline ends. The age range of participants was about 18 to 90 years, with residence in under 25 US areas. V gene TRBV10-3 combines with J gene TRBJ2-3; the D gene is possibly TRBD2 (6 bases). Sequencing used PBMCs or T cells enriched from blood (not recorded which). The sequence was collected from a man aged 35-49 years who had recovered from COVID-19. The CDR3 spells CAISGSGADTQYF. CDR3 nucleotide sequence: TGTGCCATCAGTGGCTCGGGAGCAGATACGCAGTATTTT.